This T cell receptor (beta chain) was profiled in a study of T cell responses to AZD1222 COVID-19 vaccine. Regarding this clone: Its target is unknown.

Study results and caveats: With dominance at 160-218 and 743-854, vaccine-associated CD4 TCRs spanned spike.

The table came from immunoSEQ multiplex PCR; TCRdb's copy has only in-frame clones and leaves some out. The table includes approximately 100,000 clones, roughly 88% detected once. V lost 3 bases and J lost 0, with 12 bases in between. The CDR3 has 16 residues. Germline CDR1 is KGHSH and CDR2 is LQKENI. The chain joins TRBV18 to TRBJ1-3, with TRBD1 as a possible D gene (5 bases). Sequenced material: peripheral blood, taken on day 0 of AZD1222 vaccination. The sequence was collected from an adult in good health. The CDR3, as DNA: TGTGCCAGCTCACCGAACTGGGGCAGCTCTGGAAACACCATATATTTT. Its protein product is CASSPNWGSSGNTIYF.